The 22 T cell receptor beta chains reported below all come from one sample, sequenced in a study of T cell responses to AZD1222 COVID-19 vaccine. Sequencing was performed with immunoSEQ multiplex PCR; in TCRdb, only in-frame clones are kept and a portion is missing. The table includes 95,000 to 100,000 clones, roughly 84% detected once. Sequences were derived from peripheral blood, sampled on day 0 of AZD1222 vaccination. These receptors came from an adult in good health.

The V gene is TRBV6-1, the J gene TRBJ2-1, with 7 bases identical to TRBD1. CDR1 is MNHNS and CDR2 is SASEGT in the germline V gene. This CDR3 spans 15 amino acids. Germline trimming cut 1 base from V and 2 bases from J; bases unmatched to any gene: 2. CDR3 amino acids: CASSEEDRTYNEQFF. The CDR3 DNA reads as TGTGCCAGCAGTGAAGAGGACAGGACCTACAATGAGCAGTTCTTC.

The chain is built from TRBV27 and TRBJ1-3; D not certain. Germline V gene sequence: CDR1 MNHEY, CDR2 SMNVEV (reference sequence). Between the trimmed V and J ends, which lost 2 bases and 0 bases, there was a span of 14 bases. The CDR3 consists of 17 residues. The CDR3 nucleotides read TGTGCCAGCAGTTTAGGGTTCTCGCCCTCCTCTGGAAACACCATATATTTT. Translation gives CASSLGFSPSSGNTIYF.

This rearrangement joins TRBV27 to TRBJ1-1; a possible D gene is TRBD1 (6 bases). The CDR3 is made up of 10 amino acids. Per the germline V gene, CDR1 is MNHEY and CDR2 is SMNVEV (reference sequence). V was pared by 9 bases and J by 6 bases, with 8 bases between. The CDR3 loop reads CARGGAEAFF. CDR3 in DNA: TGTGCCAGAGGGGGGGCTGAAGCTTTCTTT.

The J gene is TRBJ1-4, the V gene TRBV9; 7 bases map to TRBD1. V lost 0 bases and J lost 5; bases outside the gene matches: 4. The CDR3 sequence is 15 residues long. Germline values: CDR1 SGDLS, CDR2 YYNGEE. DNA of the CDR3: TGTGCCAGCAGCGTAGATCCGGGACAGAATGAAAAACTGTTTTTT. It specifies CASSVDPGQNEKLFF.

The rearrangement uses TRBV7-2 and TRBJ2-1, with 11 bases matching TRBD2. CDR1 and CDR2 from the germline V gene are SGHTA and FQGNSA. Losses at the gene ends were 3 bases for V and 2 bases for J; bases not matched to a gene: 3. The CDR3 is 16 residues long. CDR3 DNA: TGTGCCAGCAGCTTTTCGACTAGCGGGGCCTACAATGAGCAGTTCTTC. Translating gives CASSFSTSGAYNEQFF. The complete variable domain, with remaining parts taken from reference TRBV7-2 and TRBJ2-1, reads GAGVSQSPSNKVTEKGKDVELRCDPISGHTALYWYRQSLGQGLEFLIYFQGNSAPDKSGLPSDRFSAERTGGSVSTLTIQRTQQEDSAVYLCASSFSTSGAYNEQFFGPGTRLTVL.

The chain combines TRBV10-3 with TRBJ1-5; TRBD1 is a possible D gene (5 bases). This CDR3 contains 15 residues. Germline CDR1 reads ENHRY; CDR2 reads SYGVKD. Trimming took off 6 bases at V and 0 bases at J, with 12 bases between the two ends. The CDR3 here is CAIRGDGNSNQPQHF. In nucleotides, the CDR3 is TGTGCCATCAGGGGGGACGGCAATAGCAATCAGCCCCAGCATTTT.

This rearrangement joins TRBV19 to TRBJ2-3; possibly TRBD1 for D (5 bases). The CDR3 sequence is 14 residues long. V lost 8 bases and J 2 bases, leaving 14 bases between the germline ends. CDR1 and CDR2 from the germline V gene are LNHDA and SQIVND (reference sequence). The CDR3 nucleotides are TGTGCCAGTCGCTTCAGGGATGTCACAGATACGCAGTATTTT. This translates into CASRFRDVTDTQYF. Combining the CDR3 with reference TRBV19 and TRBJ2-3 gives the whole variable domain DGGITQSPKYLFRKEGQNVTLSCEQNLNHDAMYWYRQDPGQGLRLIYYSQIVNDFQKGDIAEGYSVSREKKESFPLTVTSAQKNPTAFYLCASRFRDVTDTQYFGPGTRLTVL.

CDR3 nucleotides: TGTGCCAGCAGCGACCCCCGGGAGGTTGAAGACACCATATATTTT. It translates to CASSDPREVEDTIYF. V is TRBV9 and J is TRBJ1-3, with D hard to call. Looked up from germline, CDR1 is SGDLS and CDR2 is YYNGEE. CDR3 size: 15 residues. The V and J ends lost 3 bases and 8 bases respectively, with 18 bases between them.

This chain joins TRBV7-8 and TRBJ2-7; D remains ambiguous. Germline lookup yields CDR1 SGHVS and CDR2 FQNEAQ. This CDR3 contains 14 residues. Trimming shortened V by 4 bases and J by 1 base, and 11 bases separated the two germline ends. The chain's CDR3 is CASSSQSQSYEQYF. The CDR3 nucleotides are TGTGCCAGCAGCTCCCAGAGCCAATCCTACGAGCAGTACTTC.

This rearrangement joins TRBV5-1 to TRBJ2-1, with 7 bases aligning to TRBD2. Germline CDR1 and CDR2: SGHRS and YFSETQ. Trimming at V came to 0 bases and at J to 2 bases, leaving 2 bases not matched to a gene. The CDR3 totals 15 residues. In DNA form, the CDR3 reads TGCGCCAGCAGCTTGGATGCGGGAGCCTACAATGAGCAGTTCTTC. Its protein product is CASSLDAGAYNEQFF. Together with reference TRBV5-1 and TRBJ2-1, the CDR3 gives the full variable domain: KAGVTQTPRYLIKTRGQQVTLSCSPISGHRSVSWYQQTPGQGLQFLFEYFSETQRNKGNFPGRFSGRQFSNSRSEMNVSTLELGDSALYLCASSLDAGAYNEQFFGPGTRLTVL.

The chain combines TRBV27 with TRBJ2-2; D gene unclear. The V gene's germline CDR1 is MNHEY and CDR2 SMNVEV (reference sequence). The germline V and J ends were trimmed by 8 bases and 1 base, with 8 bases remaining between them. The CDR3 has 13 residues. The DNA of the CDR3 is TGTGCCAGCGCTGACATGAACACCGGGGAGCTGTTTTTT. Protein: CASADMNTGELFF.

In the case of this clone: An end of the junction does not agree with germline; a read error may underlie this. The CDR3 spells CASNEPGQGFGNTIYF. In nucleotides, the CDR3 is TGTGCCAGCAATGAACCGGGACAGGGGTTTGGAAACACCATATATTTT. The gene calls are TRBV6-1 and TRBJ1-3, with 10 nucleotides matching TRBD1. CDR1 and CDR2 (germline): MNHNS, SASEGT. This CDR3 has 16 amino acids.

This chain uses TRBV4-3 with TRBJ1-4; no clear D gene. Trimming cost V 0 bases and J 8 bases, with 13 bases left between them. Germline V gene data show CDR1 as LGHNA and CDR2 as YSLEER. There are 15 residues in the CDR3. This CDR3 is CASSQDLGRSEKLFF. The CDR3 bases are TGCGCCAGCAGCCAAGATCTTGGACGGAGCGAAAAACTGTTTTTT.

This clone appeared once. The J gene is TRBJ1-1, the V gene TRBV12-3 or TRBV12-4, with no clear D. V was clipped by 0 bases and J by 2 bases, with 4 bases between them. The CDR3 is made up of 13 amino acids. CDR3 DNA: TGTGCCAGCAGTTTAGCCCGTAACACTGAAGCTTTCTTT. This translates into CASSLARNTEAFF.

The V call is TRBV19, the J call TRBJ2-2; D tentatively fits TRBD1 or TRBD2 (5 bases each). The CDR3 covers 15 residues. Trimming left V 3 bases short and J 3 bases short, with 11 bases between. CDR1 LNHDA and CDR2 SQIVND come from the germline V gene (reference sequence). Here the CDR3 reads CASSISGSHTGELFF. Written as DNA, the CDR3 is TGTGCCAGTAGTATTTCAGGGAGTCACACCGGGGAGCTGTTTTTT.

The J gene is TRBJ1-3, the V gene TRBV4-1, with no clear D. This CDR3 is built from 14 residues. Trimming took off 2 bases at V and 6 bases at J, with 11 bases between the two ends. The germline CDR1 and CDR2 sequences are MGHRA and YSYEKL. The CDR3 DNA is TGCGCCAGCAGCCAATACGGGCAGCCAAACACCATATATTTT. Translated: CASSQYGQPNTIYF.

The chain carries TRBV5-4 and TRBJ1-6, with TRBD1 matching 11 bases. This CDR3 has 14 residues. After removal of 4 bases from V and 6 bases from J, the junction contained 0 bases not matched to a gene. The germline V gene encodes CDR1 SGHNT and CDR2 YYREEE (reference sequence). CDR3 nucleotide sequence: TGTGCCAGCAGCGGGACAGGGGGTAATTCACCCCTCCACTTT. Amino acid sequence: CASSGTGGNSPLHF.

This clone showed up just a few times. The CDR3, as DNA: TGTGCCAGTAGTTTGGGACAGGGTGTCACTGAAGCTTTCTTT. This sequence encodes CASSLGQGVTEAFF. V is TRBV19 and J is TRBJ1-1; 9 bases are a match to TRBD1. V was pared by 5 bases and J by 4 bases, with 5 bases of the junction left unmatched. The V gene's germline CDR1 is LNHDA and CDR2 SQIVND (reference sequence). The CDR3 contains 14 residues.

The chain carries TRBV19 and TRBJ2-2; D perhaps matches TRBD2 (7 bases). The CDR3 has 15 residues. Germline V lookup: CDR1 LNHDA, CDR2 SQIVND (reference sequence). V lost 6 bases and J lost 5, with 16 bases in between. The CDR3 nucleotides are TGTGCCAGTAGCTTCTCGGGGGGCAGGACCGGGGAGCTGTTTTTT. Translating gives CASSFSGGRTGELFF.

This clone was detected only once. The chain uses TRBV6-2 or TRBV6-3 and TRBJ2-1; 7 bases map to TRBD2. CDR1 MNHEY and CDR2 SVGEGT come from the germline V gene. V gave up 6 bases and J gave up 10 bases; unmatched junction bases: 30. This CDR3 has 20 amino acids. The CDR3 DNA reads TGTGCCAGCAGCTCCACCGGAAGGTATAGAACGATGCGGGAGACTGGGGAGCAGTTCTTC. Protein sequence: CASSSTGRYRTMRETGEQFF.

The V and J genes are TRBV7-2 and TRBJ2-7, with no clear D. CDR1 and CDR2 from the germline V gene are SGHTA and FQGNSA. The ends were cut back, 2 bases at V and 6 bases at J, with 17 bases in the middle. The CDR3 is 15 residues long. Written as DNA, the CDR3 is TGTGCCAGCAGCTTAACTCTGAATTACCCTCCCGAGCAGTACTTC. Encoded protein: CASSLTLNYPPEQYF. The full variable domain, its missing parts supplied by reference TRBV7-2 and TRBJ2-7, is GAGVSQSPSNKVTEKGKDVELRCDPISGHTALYWYRQSLGQGLEFLIYFQGNSAPDKSGLPSDRFSAERTGGSVSTLTIQRTQQEDSAVYLCASSLTLNYPPEQYFGPGTRLTVT.

The rearrangement uses TRBV29-1 and TRBJ1-1; D is uncertain. V lost 7 bases and J lost 0, with 12 bases in between. Looked up from germline, CDR1 is SQVTM and CDR2 is ANQGSEA. CDR3 length: 13 amino acids. CDR3 sequence (DNA): TGCAGCGGACGGACGGTCATGAACACTGAAGCTTTCTTT. Protein product: CSGRTVMNTEAFF.